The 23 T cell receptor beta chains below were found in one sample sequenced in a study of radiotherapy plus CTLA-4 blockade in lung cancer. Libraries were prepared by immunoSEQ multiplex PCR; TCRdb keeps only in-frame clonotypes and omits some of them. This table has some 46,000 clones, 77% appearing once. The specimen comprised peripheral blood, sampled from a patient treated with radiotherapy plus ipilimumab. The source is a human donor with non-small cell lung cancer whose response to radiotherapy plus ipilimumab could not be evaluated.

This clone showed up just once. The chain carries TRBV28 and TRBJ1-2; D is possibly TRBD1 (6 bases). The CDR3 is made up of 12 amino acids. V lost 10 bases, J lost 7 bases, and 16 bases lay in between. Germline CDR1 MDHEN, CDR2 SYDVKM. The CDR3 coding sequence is TGTGCCACGAGCCCCAGGGGAAGTGGCTACACCTTC. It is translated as CATSPRGSGYTF.

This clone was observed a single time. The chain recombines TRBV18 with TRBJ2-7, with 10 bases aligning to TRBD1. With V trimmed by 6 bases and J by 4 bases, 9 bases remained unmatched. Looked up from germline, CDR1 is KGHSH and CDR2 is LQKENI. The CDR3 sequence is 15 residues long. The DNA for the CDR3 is TGTGCCAGCTCCCAGGGGACAGGGGAAATTTACGAGCAGTACTTC. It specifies CASSQGTGEIYEQYF.

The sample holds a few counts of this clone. The CDR3 DNA is TGTGCCAGGGGGGAGGGACAGGGGGCGTTTCCCGCTAAATACGAGCAGTACTTC. It is translated as CARGEGQGAFPAKYEQYF. This chain links TRBV25-1 with TRBJ2-7; 12 bases are a match to TRBD1. There are 18 residues in the CDR3. With V trimmed by 9 bases and J by 4 bases, 19 bases remained unmatched. The germline CDR1 and CDR2 sequences are MGHDK and SYGVNS.

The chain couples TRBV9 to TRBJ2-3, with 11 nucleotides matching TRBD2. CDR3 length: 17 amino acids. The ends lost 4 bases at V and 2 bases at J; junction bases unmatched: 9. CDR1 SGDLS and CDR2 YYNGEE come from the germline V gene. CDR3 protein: CASSPTPLAGVTDTQYF. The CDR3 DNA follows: TGTGCCAGCAGCCCGACCCCACTAGCGGGGGTCACAGATACGCAGTATTTT.

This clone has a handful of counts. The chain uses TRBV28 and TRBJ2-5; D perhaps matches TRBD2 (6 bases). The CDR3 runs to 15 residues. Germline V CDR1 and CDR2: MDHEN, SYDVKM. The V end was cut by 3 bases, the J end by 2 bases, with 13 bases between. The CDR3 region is CASSFVGGRQETQYF. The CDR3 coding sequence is TGTGCCAGCAGTTTTGTGGGAGGTCGGCAAGAGACCCAGTACTTC.

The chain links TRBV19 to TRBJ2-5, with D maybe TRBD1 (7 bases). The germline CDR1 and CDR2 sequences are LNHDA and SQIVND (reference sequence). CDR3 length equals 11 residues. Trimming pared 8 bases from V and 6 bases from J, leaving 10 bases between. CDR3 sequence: CASSGGQTQYF. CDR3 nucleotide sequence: TGTGCCAGTTCAGGGGGGCAGACCCAGTACTTC. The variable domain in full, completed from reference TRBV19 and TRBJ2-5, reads DGGITQSPKYLFRKEGQNVTLSCEQNLNHDAMYWYRQDPGQGLRLIYYSQIVNDFQKGDIAEGYSVSREKKESFPLTVTSAQKNPTAFYLCASSGGQTQYFGPGTRLLVL.

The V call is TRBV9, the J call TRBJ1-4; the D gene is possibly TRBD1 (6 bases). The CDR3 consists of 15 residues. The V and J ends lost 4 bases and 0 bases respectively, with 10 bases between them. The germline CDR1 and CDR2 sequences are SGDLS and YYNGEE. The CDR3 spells CASSPRTATNEKLFF. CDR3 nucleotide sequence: TGTGCCAGCAGCCCCCGGACAGCAACTAATGAAAAACTGTTTTTT.

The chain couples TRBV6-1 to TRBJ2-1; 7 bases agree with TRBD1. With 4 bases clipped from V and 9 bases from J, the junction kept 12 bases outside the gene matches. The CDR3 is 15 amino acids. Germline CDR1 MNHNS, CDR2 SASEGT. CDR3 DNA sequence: TGTGCCAGCAGTGGGGGACAGCTACTTTTGGTTGAGCAGTTCTTC. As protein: CASSGGQLLLVEQFF.

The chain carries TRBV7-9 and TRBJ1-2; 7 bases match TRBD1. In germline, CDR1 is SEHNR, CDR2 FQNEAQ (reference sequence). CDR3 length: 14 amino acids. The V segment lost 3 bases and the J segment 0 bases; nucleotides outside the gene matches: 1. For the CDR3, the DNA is TGTGCCAGCAGCTTCGGACAGGCTAACTATGGCTACACCTTC. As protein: CASSFGQANYGYTF.

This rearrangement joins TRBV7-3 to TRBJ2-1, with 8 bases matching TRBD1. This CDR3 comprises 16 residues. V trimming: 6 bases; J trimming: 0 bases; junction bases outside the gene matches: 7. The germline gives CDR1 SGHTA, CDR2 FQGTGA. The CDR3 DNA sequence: TGTGCCAGCAGTTCCTCAGGGGGCCCCTCCTACAATGAGCAGTTCTTC. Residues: CASSSSGGPSYNEQFF. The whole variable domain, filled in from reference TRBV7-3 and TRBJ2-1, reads GAGVSQTPSNKVTEKGKYVELRCDPISGHTALYWYRQSLGQGPEFLIYFQGTGAADDSGLPNDRFFAVRPEGSVSTLKIQRTERGDSAVYLCASSSSGGPSYNEQFFGPGTRLTVL.

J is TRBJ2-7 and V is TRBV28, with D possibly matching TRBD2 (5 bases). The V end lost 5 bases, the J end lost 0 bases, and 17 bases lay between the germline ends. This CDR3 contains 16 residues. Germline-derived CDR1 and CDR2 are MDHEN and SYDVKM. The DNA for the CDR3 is TGTGCCAGCAGTCCGCGACGACGGAGGAGCTCCTACGAGCAGTACTTC. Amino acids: CASSPRRRRSSYEQYF.

CDR3 loop: CASSATGGGDEAFF. As DNA, the CDR3 is TGTGCCAGCAGCGCCACAGGGGGCGGTGATGAAGCTTTCTTT. The V gene is TRBV9, the J gene TRBJ1-1; TRBD1 matches at 9 bases. CDR3 length: 14 residues. CDR1 SGDLS and CDR2 YYNGEE come from the germline V gene. The V segment lost 3 bases and the J segment 7 bases; nucleotides outside the gene matches: 7.

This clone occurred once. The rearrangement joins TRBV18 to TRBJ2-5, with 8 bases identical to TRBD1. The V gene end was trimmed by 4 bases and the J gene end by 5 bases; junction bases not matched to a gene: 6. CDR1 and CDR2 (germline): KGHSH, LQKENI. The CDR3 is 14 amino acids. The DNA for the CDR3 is TGTGCCAGCTCACGCCAGGGGGCAGTTGAGACCCAGTACTTC. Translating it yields CASSRQGAVETQYF.

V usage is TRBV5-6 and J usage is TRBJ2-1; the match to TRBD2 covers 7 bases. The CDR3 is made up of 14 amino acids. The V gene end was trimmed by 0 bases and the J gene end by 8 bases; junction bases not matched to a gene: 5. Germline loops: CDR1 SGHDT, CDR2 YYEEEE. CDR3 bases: TGTGCCAGCAGCTTGGGCGGGAGCCGGGATGAGCAGTTCTTC. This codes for CASSLGGSRDEQFF.

For the CDR3, the DNA is TGCGCCAGCAGCTTGGTTGGAGCGGGCGGCGGGGATACGCAGTATTTT. Protein: CASSLVGAGGGDTQYF. The chain joins TRBV5-1 to TRBJ2-3; maybe TRBD2 (6 bases). CDR3 size: 16 residues. Germline values: CDR1 SGHRS, CDR2 YFSETQ. Trimming removed 0 bases at V and 6 bases at J, with 17 bases between.

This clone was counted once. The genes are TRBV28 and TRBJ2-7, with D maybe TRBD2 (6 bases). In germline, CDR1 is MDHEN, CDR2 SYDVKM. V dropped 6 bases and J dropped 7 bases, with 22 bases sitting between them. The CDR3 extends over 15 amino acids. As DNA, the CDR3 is TGTGCCAGCAGCCCCCTGGGGCCGACACGGGGGGAGCAGTACTTC. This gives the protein CASSPLGPTRGEQYF.

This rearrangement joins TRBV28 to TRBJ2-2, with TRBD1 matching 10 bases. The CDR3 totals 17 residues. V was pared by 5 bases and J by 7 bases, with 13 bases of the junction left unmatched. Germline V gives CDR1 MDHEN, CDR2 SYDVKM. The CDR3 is CASSKIRDRGLLGELFF. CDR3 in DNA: TGTGCCAGCAGTAAGATCCGGGACAGGGGTCTCCTCGGGGAGCTGTTTTTT.

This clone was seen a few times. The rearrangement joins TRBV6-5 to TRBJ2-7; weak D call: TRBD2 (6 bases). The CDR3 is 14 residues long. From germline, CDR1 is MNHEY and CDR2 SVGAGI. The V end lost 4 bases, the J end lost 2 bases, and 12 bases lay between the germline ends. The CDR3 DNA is TGTGCCAGCAGTTCTGGCGGGATCACCTACGAGCAGTACTTC. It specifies CASSSGGITYEQYF.

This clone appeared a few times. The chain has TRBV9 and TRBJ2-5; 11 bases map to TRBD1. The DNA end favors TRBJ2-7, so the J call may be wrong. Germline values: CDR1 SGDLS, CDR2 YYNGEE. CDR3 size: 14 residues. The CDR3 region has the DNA TGTGCCAGCAGCGCGGGACAGGGGGTCTACGAGCAGTACTTC. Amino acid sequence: CASSAGQGVYEQYF.

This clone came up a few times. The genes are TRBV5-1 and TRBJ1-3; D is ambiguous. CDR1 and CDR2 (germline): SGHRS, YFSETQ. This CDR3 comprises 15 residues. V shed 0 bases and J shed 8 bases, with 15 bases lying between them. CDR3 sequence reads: CASSLEAGRWDTIYF. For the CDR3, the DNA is TGCGCCAGCAGCTTGGAAGCAGGTCGATGGGACACCATATATTTT.

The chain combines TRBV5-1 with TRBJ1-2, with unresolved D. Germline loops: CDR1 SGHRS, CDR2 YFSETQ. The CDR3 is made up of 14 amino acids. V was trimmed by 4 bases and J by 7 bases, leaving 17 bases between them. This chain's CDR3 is CASSPLIAEVGYTF. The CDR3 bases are TGCGCCAGCAGCCCCCTCATTGCAGAGGTTGGCTACACCTTC.

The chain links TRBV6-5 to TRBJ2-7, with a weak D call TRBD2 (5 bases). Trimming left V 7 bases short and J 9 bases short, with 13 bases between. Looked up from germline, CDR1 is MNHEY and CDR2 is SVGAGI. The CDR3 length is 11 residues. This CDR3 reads CASTLGAAQYF. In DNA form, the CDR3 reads TGTGCCAGCACTCTGGGAGCGGCGCAGTACTTC.

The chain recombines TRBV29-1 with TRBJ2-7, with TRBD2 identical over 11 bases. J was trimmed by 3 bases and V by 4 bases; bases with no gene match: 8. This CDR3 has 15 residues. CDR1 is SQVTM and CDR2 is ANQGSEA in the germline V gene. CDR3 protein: CSVGQLAGAYYEQYF. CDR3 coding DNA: TGCAGCGTTGGACAACTAGCGGGAGCTTACTACGAGCAGTACTTC.